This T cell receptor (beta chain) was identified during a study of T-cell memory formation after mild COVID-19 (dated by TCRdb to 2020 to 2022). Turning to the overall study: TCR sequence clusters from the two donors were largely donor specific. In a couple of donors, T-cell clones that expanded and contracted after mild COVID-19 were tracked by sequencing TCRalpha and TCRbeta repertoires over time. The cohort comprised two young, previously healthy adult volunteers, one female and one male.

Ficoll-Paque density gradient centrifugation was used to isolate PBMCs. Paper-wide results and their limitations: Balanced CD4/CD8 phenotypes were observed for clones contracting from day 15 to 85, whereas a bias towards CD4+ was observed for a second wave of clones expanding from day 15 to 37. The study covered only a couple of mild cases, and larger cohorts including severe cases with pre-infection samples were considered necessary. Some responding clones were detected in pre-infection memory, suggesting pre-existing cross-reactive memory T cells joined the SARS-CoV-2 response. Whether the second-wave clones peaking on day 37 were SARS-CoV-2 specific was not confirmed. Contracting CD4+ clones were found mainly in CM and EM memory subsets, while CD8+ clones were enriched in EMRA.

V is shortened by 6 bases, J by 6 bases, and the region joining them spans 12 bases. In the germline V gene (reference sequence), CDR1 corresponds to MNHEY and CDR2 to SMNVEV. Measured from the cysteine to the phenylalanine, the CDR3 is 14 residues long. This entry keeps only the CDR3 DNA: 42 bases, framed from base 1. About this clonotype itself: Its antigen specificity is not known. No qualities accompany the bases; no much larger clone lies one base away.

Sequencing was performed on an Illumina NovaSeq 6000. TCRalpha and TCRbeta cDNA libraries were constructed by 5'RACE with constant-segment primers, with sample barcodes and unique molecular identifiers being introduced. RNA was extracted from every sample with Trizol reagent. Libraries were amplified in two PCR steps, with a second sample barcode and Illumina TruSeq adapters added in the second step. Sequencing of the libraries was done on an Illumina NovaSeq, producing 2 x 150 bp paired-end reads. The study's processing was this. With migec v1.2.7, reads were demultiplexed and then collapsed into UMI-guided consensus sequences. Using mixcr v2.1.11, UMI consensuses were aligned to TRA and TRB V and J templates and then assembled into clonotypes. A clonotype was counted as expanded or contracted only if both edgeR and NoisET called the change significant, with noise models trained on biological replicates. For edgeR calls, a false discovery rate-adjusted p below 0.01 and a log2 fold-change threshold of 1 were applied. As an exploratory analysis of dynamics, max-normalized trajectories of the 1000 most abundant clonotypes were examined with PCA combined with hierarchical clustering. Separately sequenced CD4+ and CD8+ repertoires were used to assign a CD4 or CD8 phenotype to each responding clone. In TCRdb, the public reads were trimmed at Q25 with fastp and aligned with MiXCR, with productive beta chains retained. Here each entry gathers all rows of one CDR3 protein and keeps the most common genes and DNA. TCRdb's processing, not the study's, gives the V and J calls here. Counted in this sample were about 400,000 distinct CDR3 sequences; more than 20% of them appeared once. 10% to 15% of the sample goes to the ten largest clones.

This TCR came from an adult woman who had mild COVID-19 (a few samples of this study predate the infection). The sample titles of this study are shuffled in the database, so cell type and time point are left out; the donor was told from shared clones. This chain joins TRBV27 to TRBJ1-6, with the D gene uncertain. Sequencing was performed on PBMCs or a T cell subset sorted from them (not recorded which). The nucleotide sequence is TGTGCCAGCAGCACCTCCGGGATTAATTCACCCCTCCACTTT. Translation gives CASSTSGINSPLHF.